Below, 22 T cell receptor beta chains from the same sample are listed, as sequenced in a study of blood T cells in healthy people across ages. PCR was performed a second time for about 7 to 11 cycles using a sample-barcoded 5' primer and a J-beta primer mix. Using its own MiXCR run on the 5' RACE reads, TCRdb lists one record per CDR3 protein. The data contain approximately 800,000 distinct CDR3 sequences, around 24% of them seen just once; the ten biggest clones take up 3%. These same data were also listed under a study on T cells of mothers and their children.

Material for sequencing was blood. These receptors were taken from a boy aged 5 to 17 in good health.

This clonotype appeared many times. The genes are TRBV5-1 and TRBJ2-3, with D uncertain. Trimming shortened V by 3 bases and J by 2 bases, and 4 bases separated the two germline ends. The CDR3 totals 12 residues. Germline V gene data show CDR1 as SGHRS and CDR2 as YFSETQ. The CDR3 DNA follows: TGCGCCAGCAGCTACAACACAGATACGCAGTATTTT. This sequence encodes CASSYNTDTQYF.

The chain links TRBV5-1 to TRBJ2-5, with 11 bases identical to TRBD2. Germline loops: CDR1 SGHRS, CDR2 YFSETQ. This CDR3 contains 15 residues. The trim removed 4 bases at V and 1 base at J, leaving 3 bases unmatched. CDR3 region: CASSASGGLQETQYF. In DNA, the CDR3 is TGCGCCAGCAGCGCTAGCGGGGGGCTCCAAGAGACCCAGTACTTC. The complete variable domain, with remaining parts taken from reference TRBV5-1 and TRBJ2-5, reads KAGVTQTPRYLIKTRGQQVTLSCSPISGHRSVSWYQQTPGQGLQFLFEYFSETQRNKGNFPGRFSGRQFSNSRSEMNVSTLELGDSALYLCASSASGGLQETQYFGPGTRLLVL.

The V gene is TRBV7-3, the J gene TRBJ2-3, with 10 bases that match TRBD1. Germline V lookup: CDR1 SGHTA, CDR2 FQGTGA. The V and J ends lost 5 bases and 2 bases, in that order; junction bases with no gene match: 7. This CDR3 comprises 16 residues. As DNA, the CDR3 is TGTGCCAGCAGCCCCGGGGACAGGGGATTCACAGATACGCAGTATTTT. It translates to CASSPGDRGFTDTQYF.

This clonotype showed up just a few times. DNA for the CDR3: TGCGCCAGCACCGACTCCGGGACGGTGAACACTGAAGCTTTCTTT. Amino acid sequence: CASTDSGTVNTEAFF. The chain links TRBV5-1 to TRBJ1-1, with TRBD1 as a possible D gene (5 bases). Trimming cost V 6 bases and J 0 bases, with 15 bases left between them. Per the germline V gene, CDR1 is SGHRS and CDR2 is YFSETQ. This CDR3 region has 15 residues. The full variable domain, in which reference TRBV5-1 and TRBJ1-1 provide the parts outside the CDR3, is KAGVTQTPRYLIKTRGQQVTLSCSPISGHRSVSWYQQTPGQGLQFLFEYFSETQRNKGNFPGRFSGRQFSNSRSEMNVSTLELGDSALYLCASTDSGTVNTEAFFGQGTRLTVV.

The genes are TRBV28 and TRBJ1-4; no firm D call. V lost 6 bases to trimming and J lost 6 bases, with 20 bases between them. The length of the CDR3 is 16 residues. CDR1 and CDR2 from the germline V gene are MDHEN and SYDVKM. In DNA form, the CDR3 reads TGTGCCAGCAGCCCAGCCGCCGGAGGGAACCATGAAAAACTGTTTTTT. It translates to CASSPAAGGNHEKLFF.

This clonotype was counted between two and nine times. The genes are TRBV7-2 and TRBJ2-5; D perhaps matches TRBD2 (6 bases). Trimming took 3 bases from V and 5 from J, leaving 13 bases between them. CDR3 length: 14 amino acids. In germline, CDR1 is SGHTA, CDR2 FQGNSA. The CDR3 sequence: CASSLGLFDETQYF. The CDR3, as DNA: TGTGCCAGCAGCTTGGGACTCTTCGACGAGACCCAGTACTTC.

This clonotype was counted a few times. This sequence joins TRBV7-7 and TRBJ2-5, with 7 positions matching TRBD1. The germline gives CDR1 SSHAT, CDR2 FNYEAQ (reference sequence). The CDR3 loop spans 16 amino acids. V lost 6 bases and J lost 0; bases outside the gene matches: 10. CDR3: CASRPSGQEYQETQYF. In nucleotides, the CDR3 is TGTGCCAGCAGGCCGAGCGGACAGGAGTACCAAGAGACCCAGTACTTC.

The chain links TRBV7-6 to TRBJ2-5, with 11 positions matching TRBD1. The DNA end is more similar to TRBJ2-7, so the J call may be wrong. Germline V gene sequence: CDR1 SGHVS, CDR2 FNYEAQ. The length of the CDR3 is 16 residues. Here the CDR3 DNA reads TGTGCCAGCAGCAGTGGACTCCGGGACAGGGGGAACGAGCAGTACTTC. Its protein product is CASSSGLRDRGNEQYF.

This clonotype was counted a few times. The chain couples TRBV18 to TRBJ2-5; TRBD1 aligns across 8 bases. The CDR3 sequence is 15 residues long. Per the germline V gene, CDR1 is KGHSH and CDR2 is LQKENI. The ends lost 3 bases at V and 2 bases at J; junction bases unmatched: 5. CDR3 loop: CASSPLGTGQETQYF. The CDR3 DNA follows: TGTGCCAGCTCACCCCTCGGGACAGGACAAGAGACCCAGTACTTC. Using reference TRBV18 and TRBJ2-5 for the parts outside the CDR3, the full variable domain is NAGVMQNPRHLVRRRGQEARLRCSPMKGHSHVYWYRQLPEEGLKFMVYLQKENIIDESGMPKERFSAEFPKEGPSILRIQQVVRGDSAAYFCASSPLGTGQETQYFGPGTRLLVL.

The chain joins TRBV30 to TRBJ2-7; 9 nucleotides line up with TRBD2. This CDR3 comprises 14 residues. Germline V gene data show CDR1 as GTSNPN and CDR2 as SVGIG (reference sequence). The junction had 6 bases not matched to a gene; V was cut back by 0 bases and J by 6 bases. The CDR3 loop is CAWSVDSGGREQYF. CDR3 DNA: TGTGCCTGGAGTGTGGATAGCGGGGGACGCGAGCAGTACTTC. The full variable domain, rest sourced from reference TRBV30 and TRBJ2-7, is SQTIHQWPATLVQPVGSPLSLECTVEGTSNPNLYWYRQAAGRGLQLLFYSVGIGQISSEVPQNLSASRPQDRQFILSSKKLLLSDSGFYLCAWSVDSGGREQYFGPGTRLTVT.

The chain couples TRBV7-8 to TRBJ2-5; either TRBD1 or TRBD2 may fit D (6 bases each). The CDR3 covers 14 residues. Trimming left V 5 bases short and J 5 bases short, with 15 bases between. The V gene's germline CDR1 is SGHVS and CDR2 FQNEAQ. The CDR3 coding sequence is TGTGCCAGCAGCGCCCGTACGGGGGCGGAGACCCAGTACTTC. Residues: CASSARTGAETQYF.

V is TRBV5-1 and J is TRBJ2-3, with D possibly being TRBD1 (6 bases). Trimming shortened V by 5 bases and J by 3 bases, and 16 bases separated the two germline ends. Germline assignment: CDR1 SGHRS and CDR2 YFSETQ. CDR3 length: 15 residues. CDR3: CASSPTTTGTDTQYF. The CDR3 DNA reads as TGCGCCAGCAGTCCTACCACAACAGGGACAGATACGCAGTATTTT.

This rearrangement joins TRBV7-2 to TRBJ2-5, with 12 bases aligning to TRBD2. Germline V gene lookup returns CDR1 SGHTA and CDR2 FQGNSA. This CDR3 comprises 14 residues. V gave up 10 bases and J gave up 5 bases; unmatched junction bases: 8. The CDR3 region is CAISSGGALETQYF. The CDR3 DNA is TGTGCCATCTCTAGCGGGGGGGCCCTGGAGACCCAGTACTTC.

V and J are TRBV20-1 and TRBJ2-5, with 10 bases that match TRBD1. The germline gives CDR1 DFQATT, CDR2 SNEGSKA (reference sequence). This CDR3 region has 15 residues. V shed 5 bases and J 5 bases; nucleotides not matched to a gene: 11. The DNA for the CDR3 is TGCAGTGCTTCTCGCCGGACAGGGGGAGGGGAGACCCAGTACTTC. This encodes CSASRRTGGGETQYF.

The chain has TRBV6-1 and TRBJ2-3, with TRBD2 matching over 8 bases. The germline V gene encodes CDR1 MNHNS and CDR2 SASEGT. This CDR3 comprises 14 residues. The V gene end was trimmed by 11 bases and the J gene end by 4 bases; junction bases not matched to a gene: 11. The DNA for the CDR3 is TGTGCCTGCCGCCCCGGGGGGGCACCAGATACGCAGTATTTT. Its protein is CACRPGGAPDTQYF.

CDR3 DNA sequence: TGCGCCAGCAGCCGGGACAGGGGGCCGGGAGATACGCAGTATTTT. Translated, it gives CASSRDRGPGDTQYF. The genes are TRBV5-1 and TRBJ2-3, with 12 positions matching TRBD1. Germline V gene data show CDR1 as SGHRS and CDR2 as YFSETQ. The ends lost 4 bases at V and 5 bases at J; junction bases unmatched: 5. The CDR3 extends over 15 amino acids.

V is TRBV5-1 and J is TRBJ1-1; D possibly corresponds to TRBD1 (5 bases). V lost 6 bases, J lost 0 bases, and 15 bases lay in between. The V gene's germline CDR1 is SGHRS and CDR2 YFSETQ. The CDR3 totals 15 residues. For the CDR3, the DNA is TGCGCCAGCACCCCGTGGGGCAGCATGAACACTGAAGCTTTCTTT. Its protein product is CASTPWGSMNTEAFF.

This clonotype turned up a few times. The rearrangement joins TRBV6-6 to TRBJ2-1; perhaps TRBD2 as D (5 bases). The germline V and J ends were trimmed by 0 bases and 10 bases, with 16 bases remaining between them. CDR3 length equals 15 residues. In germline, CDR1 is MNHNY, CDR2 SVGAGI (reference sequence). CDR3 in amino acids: CASSYSNARGGEQFF. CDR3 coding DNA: TGTGCCAGCAGTTACTCGAATGCCCGAGGCGGGGAGCAGTTCTTC.

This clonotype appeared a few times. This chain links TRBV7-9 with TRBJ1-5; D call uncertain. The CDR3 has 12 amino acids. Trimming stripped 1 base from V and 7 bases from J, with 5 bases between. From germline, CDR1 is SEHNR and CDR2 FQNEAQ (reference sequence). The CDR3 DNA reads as TGTGCCAGCAGCTTAGGGGTCCAGCCCCAGCATTTT. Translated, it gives CASSLGVQPQHF.

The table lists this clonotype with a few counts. The CDR3 DNA reads TGTGCCATCAGTGAGTCGGAGGGAGAGACCCAGTACTTC. It is translated as CAISESEGETQYF. This rearrangement joins TRBV10-3 to TRBJ2-5, with a possible D match to TRBD2 (6 bases). Looked up from germline, CDR1 is ENHRY and CDR2 is SYGVKD. V lost 0 bases to trimming and J lost 4 bases, with 6 bases between them. This CDR3 is built from 13 residues.

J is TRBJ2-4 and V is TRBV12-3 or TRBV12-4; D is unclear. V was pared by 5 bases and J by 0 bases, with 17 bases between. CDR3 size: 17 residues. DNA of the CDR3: TGTGCCAGCAGTGATAATGCGGTCTCGTCAGCCAAAAACATTCAGTACTTC. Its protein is CASSDNAVSSAKNIQYF.

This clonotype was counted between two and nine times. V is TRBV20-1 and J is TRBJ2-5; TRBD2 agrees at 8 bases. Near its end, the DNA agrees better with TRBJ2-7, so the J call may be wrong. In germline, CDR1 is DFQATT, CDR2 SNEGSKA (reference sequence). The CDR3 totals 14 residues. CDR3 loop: CSARDLELADEQYF. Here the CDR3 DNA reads TGCAGTGCTAGAGATCTTGAACTAGCGGACGAGCAGTACTTC.